The 16 T cell receptor beta chains below come from one sample, sequenced in a study of T cell changes during pregnancy in multiple sclerosis. Assay: immunoSEQ multiplex PCR; the TCRdb copy retains only in-frame clones and omits some. The sample lists approximately 30,000 clones; almost 90% were seen once. The sequencing here drew on CD8+ T cells from peripheral blood mononuclear cells, taken in the second trimester of pregnancy. All receptors derive from a female donor with multiple sclerosis, enrolled in a pregnancy study.

The chain carries TRBV14 and TRBJ2-1, with TRBD2 identical over 10 bases. Per the germline V gene, CDR1 is SGHDN and CDR2 is FVKESK. The CDR3 is 17 residues long. V dropped 4 bases and J dropped 4; count of bases not matched to a gene: 10. The CDR3 DNA reads as TGTGCCAGCAGCCTTCCCGGACTAGCGGCCCCTTACAATGAGCAGTTCTTC. Translating gives CASSLPGLAAPYNEQFF.

The chain uses TRBV18 and TRBJ2-5; TRBD2 aligns across 8 bases. CDR3 length equals 15 residues. J gave up 5 bases and V 2 bases, and 7 bases lay outside the gene matches. Germline V CDR1 and CDR2: KGHSH, LQKENI. CDR3 amino acids: CASSPMRGARETQYF. CDR3 nucleotides: TGTGCCAGCTCACCAATGCGGGGGGCTCGGGAGACCCAGTACTTC. The full variable domain, rest sourced from reference TRBV18 and TRBJ2-5, is NAGVMQNPRHLVRRRGQEARLRCSPMKGHSHVYWYRQLPEEGLKFMVYLQKENIIDESGMPKERFSAEFPKEGPSILRIQQVVRGDSAAYFCASSPMRGARETQYFGPGTRLLVL.

CDR3 amino acids: CASSLAQGDNEETQYF. The DNA of the CDR3 is TGTGCCAGCAGCTTAGCGCAGGGGGACAACGAAGAGACCCAGTACTTC. J is TRBJ2-5 and V is TRBV7-8; 7 bases agree with TRBD1. V shed 0 bases, J shed 3 bases, and the junction held 7 bases outside the gene matches. The CDR3 totals 16 residues. Germline V gene sequence: CDR1 SGHVS, CDR2 FQNEAQ.

The chain couples TRBV15 to TRBJ1-5; D is uncertain. Germline CDR1 and CDR2: LNHNV and YYDKDF (reference sequence). Trimming took 0 bases from V and 6 from J, leaving 6 bases between them. The CDR3 spans 13 residues. CDR3 amino acids: CATSRDVAQPQHF. For the CDR3, the DNA is TGTGCCACCAGCAGAGATGTAGCTCAGCCCCAGCATTTT.

This clone has only a few counts. The chain has TRBV13 and TRBJ2-3; no clear D gene. Germline-derived CDR1 and CDR2 are PRHDT and FYEKMQ (reference sequence). The CDR3 has 14 amino acids. With 2 bases removed from V and 5 bases from J, the gap between germline ends came to 11 bases. CDR3 in amino acids: CASSLIPGEDTQYF. In DNA, the CDR3 is TGTGCCAGCAGCTTAATCCCCGGAGAAGATACGCAGTATTTT.

CDR3 sequence (DNA): TGTGCCAGCAGTTACGGACAGAACTATGGCTACACCTTC. Translated, it gives CASSYGQNYGYTF. V is TRBV6-6 and J is TRBJ1-2; tentatively, D is TRBD1 (6 bases). The V gene lost 2 bases and the J gene lost 2 bases, with 6 bases spanning the gap. From germline, CDR1 is MNHNY and CDR2 SVGAGI (reference sequence). The CDR3 totals 13 residues.

The CDR3 here is CASMRTAYEQYF. The CDR3 DNA sequence: TGTGCCAGCATGAGGACAGCCTACGAGCAGTACTTC. The V and J genes are TRBV2 and TRBJ2-7, with a tentative D call TRBD1 (6 bases). The V end lost 7 bases, the J end lost 2 bases, and 9 bases lay between the germline ends. CDR1 and CDR2 (germline): SNHLY, FYNNEI. The CDR3 runs to 12 residues.

CDR3 protein: CASSQATGDTGELFF. CDR3 sequence (DNA): TGCGCCAGCAGCCAAGCAACAGGGGACACCGGGGAGCTGTTTTTT. The gene calls are TRBV4-3 and TRBJ2-2, with 7 bases lining up with TRBD1. Germline CDR1 and CDR2: LGHNA and YSLEER. V trimming: 1 base; J trimming: 3 bases; junction bases outside the gene matches: 2. This CDR3 comprises 15 residues.

The genes are TRBV6-1 and TRBJ2-7; TRBD2 matches 8 bases. The trim removed 6 bases at V and 0 bases at J, leaving 7 bases unmatched. The CDR3 loop spans 15 amino acids. Germline V gives CDR1 MNHNS, CDR2 SASEGT. CDR3 DNA: TGTGCCAGCAGGTGGGGCGGGGGGCCCTCCTACGAGCAGTACTTC. Encoded protein: CASRWGGGPSYEQYF.

This chain uses TRBV4-1 with TRBJ2-7, with TRBD2 identical over 10 bases. Germline CDR1 reads MGHRA; CDR2 reads YSYEKL. V gave up 4 bases and J gave up 0 bases; unmatched junction bases: 9. The CDR3 is 17 amino acids. CDR3 bases: TGCGCCAGCAGCCTAGTTTTAGCGGGGGGCCGCTCCTACGAGCAGTACTTC. It encodes CASSLVLAGGRSYEQYF.

The CDR3 sequence is CASSGTDYQPQHF. The CDR3 DNA reads TGCGCCAGCAGTGGGACAGATTATCAGCCCCAGCATTTT. The V gene is TRBV10-2, the J gene TRBJ1-5, with a possible D match to TRBD1 (6 bases). Between the trimmed V and J ends, which lost 4 bases and 5 bases, there was a span of 9 bases. CDR3 size: 13 residues. The germline V gene has CDR1 WSHSY and CDR2 SAAADI.

The rearrangement joins TRBV30 to TRBJ2-1; 7 positions match TRBD1. The CDR3 sequence is 13 residues long. Losses at the gene ends were 0 bases for V and 8 bases for J; bases not matched to a gene: 4. Germline CDR1 reads GTSNPN; CDR2 reads SVGIG (reference sequence). CDR3 amino acids: CAWSVGQDYEQFF. CDR3 DNA sequence: TGTGCCTGGAGTGTAGGACAGGACTATGAGCAGTTCTTC.

This clone was observed once. The J gene is TRBJ2-5, the V gene TRBV28; the match to TRBD2 covers 10 bases. Germline values: CDR1 MDHEN, CDR2 SYDVKM. The V gene end was trimmed by 5 bases and the J gene end by 5 bases; junction bases not matched to a gene: 11. This CDR3 is built from 16 residues. CDR3 DNA: TGTGCCAGCAGTGGCCTTGCTAGCGGGGGTGGTGAGACCCAGTACTTC. Translation: CASSGLASGGGETQYF.

V gene TRBV5-1 combines with J gene TRBJ1-2; 11 bases are shared with TRBD1. Germline CDR1 is SGHRS and CDR2 is YFSETQ. This CDR3 is 14 amino acids long. Trimming took 2 bases from V and 10 from J; bases not matched to a gene: 7. The CDR3 spells CASSFTGTGGLYTF. CDR3 nucleotides: TGCGCCAGCAGCTTCACCGGGACAGGGGGACTCTACACCTTC.

V gene TRBV6-5 combines with J gene TRBJ2-2, with D maybe TRBD2 (6 bases). The CDR3 length is 14 residues. Trimming pared 10 bases from V and 5 bases from J, leaving 17 bases between. Germline V gene data show CDR1 as MNHEY and CDR2 as SVGAGI. CDR3 in amino acids: CATAPGLRTGELFF. The CDR3 nucleotides are TGTGCCACCGCCCCGGGACTTCGGACCGGGGAGCTGTTTTTT.

The chain couples TRBV6-1 to TRBJ1-1, with 7 bases that match TRBD1. The CDR3 length is 16 residues. Per germline, CDR1 MNHNS and CDR2 SASEGT. J gave up 1 base and V 1 base, and 6 bases lay outside the gene matches. The CDR3 sequence is CASSEETGAGNTEAFF. The CDR3 DNA reads as TGTGCCAGCAGTGAAGAAACAGGGGCGGGGAACACTGAAGCTTTCTTT.